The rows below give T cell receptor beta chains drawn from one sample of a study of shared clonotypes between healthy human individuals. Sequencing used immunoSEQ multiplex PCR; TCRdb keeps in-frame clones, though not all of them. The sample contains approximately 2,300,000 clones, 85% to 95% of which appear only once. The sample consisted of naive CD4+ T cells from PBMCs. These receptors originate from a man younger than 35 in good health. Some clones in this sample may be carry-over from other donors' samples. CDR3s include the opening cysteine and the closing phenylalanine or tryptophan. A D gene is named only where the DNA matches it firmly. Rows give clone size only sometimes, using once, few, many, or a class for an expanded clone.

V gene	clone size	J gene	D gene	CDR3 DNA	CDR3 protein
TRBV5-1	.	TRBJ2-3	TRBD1	TGCGCCAGCAGCCGACAGGGGGGAATTTCGCGCACAGATACGCAGTATTTT	CASSRQGGISRTDTQYF
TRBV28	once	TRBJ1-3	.	TGTGCCAGCAACCCCGGGGGTTACTCTGGAAACACCATATATTTT	CASNPGGYSGNTIYF
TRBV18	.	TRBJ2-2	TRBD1	TGTGCCAGCTCACCACGGGACAGAAACACCGGGGAGCTGTTTTTT	CASSPRDRNTGELFF
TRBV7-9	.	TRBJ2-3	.	TGTGCCAGCAGCTCCAGACCTGCTAGCACAGATACGCAGTATTTT	CASSSRPASTDTQYF
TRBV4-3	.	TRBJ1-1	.	TGCGCCAGCAGCCAAGAACCAGGGACTGAAGCTTTCTTT	CASSQEPGTEAFF
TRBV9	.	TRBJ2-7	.	TGTGCCAGCAGCCATGGGGGTGGGGTCTACGAGCAGTACTTC	CASSHGGGVYEQYF
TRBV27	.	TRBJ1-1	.	TGTGCCAGCAGTTTTTGGGGAATGAACACTGAAGCTTTCTTT	CASSFWGMNTEAFF
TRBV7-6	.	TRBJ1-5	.	TGTGCCAGCAGCCGCGCGGGGGTCAGGGTTCTAAATCAGCCCCAGCATTTT	CASSRAGVRVLNQPQHF
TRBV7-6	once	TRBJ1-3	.	TGTGCCAGCAGCTTACTTGTAGGAGGACGAAGCTCTGGAAACACCATATATTTT	CASSLLVGGRSSGNTIYF
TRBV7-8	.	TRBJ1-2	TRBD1	TGTGCCAGCAGCCTTCGGAGGACAGGGGAGGACTATGGCTACACCTTC	CASSLRRTGEDYGYTF
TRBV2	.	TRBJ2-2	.	TGTGCCAGCAGTGGTGGGCAGGGTACCGGGGAGCTGTTTTTT	CASSGGQGTGELFF
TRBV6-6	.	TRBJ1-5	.	TGTGCCAGCAGTTACGGATCTGGATTAAATCAGCCCCAGCATTTT	CASSYGSGLNQPQHF
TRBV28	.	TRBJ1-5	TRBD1	TGTGCCAGCAGTTTCAGGACAGGGGGCTATAGCAATCAGCCCCAGCATTTT	CASSFRTGGYSNQPQHF
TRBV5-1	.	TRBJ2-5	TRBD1	TGCGCCAGCAATGATCGGACAGGGGGAGAGACCCAGTACTTC	CASNDRTGGETQYF
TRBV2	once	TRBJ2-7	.	TGTGCCAGCCAAAGGCGGGGTGCGGGCTACGAGCAGTACTTC	CASQRRGAGYEQYF
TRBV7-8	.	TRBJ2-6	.	TGTGCCAGCAGCTTAGGTTATGGACACCGCTCTGGGGCCAACGTCCTGACTTTC	CASSLGYGHRSGANVLTF
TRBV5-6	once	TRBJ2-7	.	TGTGCCAGCAGCCACTCAGGGGCGAGCGAGCAGTACTTC	CASSHSGASEQYF
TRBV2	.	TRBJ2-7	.	TGTGCCAGCAGTAATCAGGGTACCCACGAGCAGTACTTC	CASSNQGTHEQYF
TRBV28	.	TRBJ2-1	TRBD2	TGTGCCAGCAGTTTACCCGAGGGAGCGGGAGTTTTCAATGAGCAGTTCTTC	CASSLPEGAGVFNEQFF
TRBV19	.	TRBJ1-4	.	TGTGCCAGTAGTGAAGGGGGTATTGATGAAAAACTGTTTTTT	CASSEGGIDEKLFF
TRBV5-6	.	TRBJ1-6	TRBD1	TGTGCCAGCAGCCGAACGACAGGGTCAGTTTTTTCACCCCTCCACTTT	CASSRTTGSVFSPLHF
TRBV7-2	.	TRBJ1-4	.	TGTGCCAGCAGCTCCCGCGGGTCGGCTAATGAAAAACTGTTTTTT	CASSSRGSANEKLFF
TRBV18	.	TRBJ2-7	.	TGTGCCAGCTCACCCGGGGACACCGCCCACGAGCAGTACTTC	CASSPGDTAHEQYF
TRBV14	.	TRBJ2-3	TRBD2	TGTGCCAGCAGCCAGCTAGCGGGAGCCTTAGATACGCAGTATTTT	CASSQLAGALDTQYF
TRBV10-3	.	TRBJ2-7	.	TGTGCCATCAGTGAGGACGGGGCAGCTTATGGCTCCTACGAGCAGTACTTC	CAISEDGAAYGSYEQYF
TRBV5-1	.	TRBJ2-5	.	TGCGCCAGCAGCTTAGGCCGACTAACCCGAGAGACCCAGTACTTC	CASSLGRLTRETQYF
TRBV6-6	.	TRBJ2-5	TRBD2	TGTGCCAGCCGTGGACTAGCGGGATTCGGTCAAGAGACCCAGTACTTC	CASRGLAGFGQETQYF
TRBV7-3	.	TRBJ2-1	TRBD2	TGTGCCAGCAGCTTAACGTATGGGGGACTAGTAGGAGACAATGAGCAGTTCTTC	CASSLTYGGLVGDNEQFF
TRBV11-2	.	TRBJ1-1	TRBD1	TGTGCCAGCAGAATGGGACAGGGTGTCACTGAAGCTTTCTTT	CASRMGQGVTEAFF
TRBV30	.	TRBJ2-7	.	TGTGCCTGGAGTGTGGAACCGCCAATAGGCGAGCAGTACTTC	CAWSVEPPIGEQYF
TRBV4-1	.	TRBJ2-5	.	TGCGCCAGCAGCCAAGGTGGACAGCTAGAGACCCAGTACTTC	CASSQGGQLETQYF
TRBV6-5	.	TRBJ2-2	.	TGTGCCAGCAGGCCGGGACATGGTACCGGGGAGCTGTTTTTT	CASRPGHGTGELFF
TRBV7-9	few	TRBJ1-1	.	TGTGCCAGCACGAGGACAGCCCTGAACACTGAAGCTTTCTTT	CASTRTALNTEAFF
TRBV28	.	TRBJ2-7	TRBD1	TGTGCCAGCAGTTTTTATGGCAGGGGGCTATCCTACGAGCAGTACTTC	CASSFYGRGLSYEQYF
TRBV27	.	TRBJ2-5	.	TGTGCCAGCAGTTTACTGGGGGCCCAAGAGACCCAGTACTTC	CASSLLGAQETQYF
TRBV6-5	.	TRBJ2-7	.	TGTGCCAGCAGTGGGACGTTGCTTTACGAGCAGTACTTC	CASSGTLLYEQYF
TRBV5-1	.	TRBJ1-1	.	TGCGCCAGCAGCTTGGGGGGGTCCGGAACTGAAGCTTTCTTT	CASSLGGSGTEAFF
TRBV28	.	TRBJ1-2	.	TGTGCCAGCAGGACAGTCTATGGCTACACCTTC	CASRTVYGYTF
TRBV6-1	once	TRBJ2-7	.	TGTGCCAGCAGTGCCTCGCAGGGCCACTACGAGCAGTACTTC	CASSASQGHYEQYF
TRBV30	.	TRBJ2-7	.	TGTGCCTGGAGTCTGACCGGGGCCTACGAGCAGTACTTC	CAWSLTGAYEQYF
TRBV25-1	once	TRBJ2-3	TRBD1	TGTGCCACTACGGGACAGGGACCAGATACGCAGTATTTT	CATTGQGPDTQYF
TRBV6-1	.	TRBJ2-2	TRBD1	TGTGCCGGCCAGGGGGCCGGGGAGCTGTTTTTT	CAGQGAGELFF